This TCR beta chain was retrieved from a study of blood T cell repertoires in COVID-19. Overall study: Samples representing acute and convalescent COVID-19 were sourced from the United States, Italy and Spain.

Original processing methods: Reference gene primer amplification gave estimated nucleated cell counts. TCRdb's table, derived via immunoSEQ multiplex PCR, lists solely in-frame clones and lacks some. V and J calls and clone size are those listed in that table; D and trimming were worked out from the DNA. The sample consists of around 250,000 clones, approximately 82% of them appearing once. The CDR3 sequence is 14 residues long. From germline, CDR1 is LGHDT and CDR2 YNNKEL (reference sequence). V was pared by 0 bases and J by 4 bases, with 9 bases between. The sequence was obtained from a man aged 35-49 years with active or convalescent COVID-19. The sequenced sample consisted of peripheral blood. V gene TRBV3-1 (or the pseudogene TRBV3-2) combines with J gene TRBJ1-2; D gene unclear. The CDR3, as DNA: TGTGCCAGCAGCCAAGATAGCAGTGCCTATGGCTACACCTTC. It is translated as CASSQDSSAYGYTF.